The 23 T cell receptor beta chains in this list originate from one sample, sequenced in a study of blood T cell repertoires in COVID-19. Method: immunoSEQ multiplex PCR; TCRdb's copy keeps in-frame clones and lacks some. The sample contains approximately 220,000 clones, about 85% of which appear only once. The sample comprised peripheral blood. These TCRs come from a man aged 45-60 years who had recovered from COVID-19.

This clone showed up just a few times. The rearrangement links TRBV5-1 to TRBJ2-7; 9 positions match TRBD2. This CDR3 has 14 amino acids. CDR1 is SGHRS, CDR2 YFSETQ, per germline. The V segment lost 1 base and the J segment 6 bases; nucleotides outside the gene matches: 5. The CDR3 is CASSLLAGAVEQYF. The CDR3 DNA reads TGCGCCAGCAGCTTGTTAGCGGGAGCGGTCGAGCAGTACTTC.

The table lists this clone with a count of one. The CDR3 loop reads CASRPTRGTEAFF. The CDR3 coding sequence is TGTGCCAGCAGACCCACCCGGGGCACTGAAGCTTTCTTT. The chain uses TRBV28 and TRBJ1-1; D not resolved. CDR1 is MDHEN and CDR2 is SYDVKM in the germline V gene. This CDR3 spans 13 amino acids. V lost 6 bases and J lost 4, with 12 bases in between. Together with reference TRBV28 and TRBJ1-1, the CDR3 gives the full variable domain: DVKVTQSSRYLVKRTGEKVFLECVQDMDHENMFWYRQDPGLGLRLIYFSYDVKMKEKGDIPEGYSVSREKKERFSLILESASTNQTSMYLCASRPTRGTEAFFGQGTRLTVV.

This chain uses TRBV15 with TRBJ2-5, with 7 bases lining up with TRBD2. CDR3 length: 15 residues. In germline, CDR1 is LNHNV, CDR2 YYDKDF (reference sequence). J lost 1 base, V lost 4 bases, and 6 bases had no gene match. The CDR3: CATSTAGEAQETQYF. In DNA form, the CDR3 reads TGTGCCACCAGCACCGCGGGAGAGGCCCAAGAGACCCAGTACTTC.

J is TRBJ2-3 and V is TRBV10-3, with D perhaps TRBD1 (6 bases). In germline, CDR1 is ENHRY, CDR2 SYGVKD. The V end was cut by 9 bases, the J end by 0 bases, with 7 bases between. This CDR3 is built from 12 residues. The CDR3 region has the DNA TGTGCCATAGGACAGAGCACAGATACGCAGTATTTT. Its translation is CAIGQSTDTQYF.

The genes are TRBV14 and TRBJ2-3; 8 nucleotides match TRBD2. CDR3 length: 17 amino acids. J gave up 1 base and V 0 bases, and 6 bases lay outside the gene matches. The germline gives CDR1 SGHDN, CDR2 FVKESK. CDR3 region: CASSQDRLAGGTDTQYF. CDR3 in DNA: TGTGCCAGCAGCCAAGATCGGCTAGCGGGTGGCACAGATACGCAGTATTTT.

The V and J genes are TRBV3-1 (or the pseudogene TRBV3-2) and TRBJ2-7; D is perhaps TRBD1 (6 bases). The V and J ends lost 6 bases and 3 bases respectively, with 12 bases between them. The germline V gene has CDR1 LGHDT and CDR2 YNNKEL (reference sequence). CDR3 length equals 13 residues. The CDR3: CASSQTGYYEQYF. As DNA, the CDR3 is TGTGCCAGCAGTCAGACAGGTTACTACGAGCAGTACTTC.

CDR3: CATSDRGSTDTQYF. The DNA for the CDR3 is TGTGCCACCTCAGACAGGGGCAGCACAGATACGCAGTATTTT. This chain connects TRBV19 to TRBJ2-3; 8 nucleotides align to TRBD1. Trimming at V came to 10 bases and at J to 0 bases, leaving 6 bases not matched to a gene. This CDR3 spans 14 amino acids. Germline values: CDR1 LNHDA, CDR2 SQIVND (reference sequence).

This chain joins TRBV19 and TRBJ1-2; 8 bases are a match to TRBD1. The ends lost 6 bases at V and 13 bases at J; junction bases unmatched: 16. The CDR3 loop spans 14 amino acids. Germline lookup yields CDR1 LNHDA and CDR2 SQIVND (reference sequence). CDR3 region: CASSKPGQERRGTF. DNA for the CDR3: TGTGCCAGTAGCAAACCGGGACAGGAAAGGAGGGGCACCTTC. Drawing the rest from reference TRBV19 and TRBJ1-2, the complete variable domain is DGGITQSPKYLFRKEGQNVTLSCEQNLNHDAMYWYRQDPGQGLRLIYYSQIVNDFQKGDIAEGYSVSREKKESFPLTVTSAQKNPTAFYLCASSKPGQERRGTFGSGTRLTVV.

This clone was seen only once. V is TRBV6-5 and J is TRBJ2-7; the match to TRBD2 covers 10 bases. The germline CDR1 and CDR2 sequences are MNHEY and SVGAGI. CDR3 length: 15 residues. J was trimmed by 0 bases and V by 5 bases; bases with no gene match: 4. The CDR3 sequence is CASSRTSGDSYEQYF. DNA of the CDR3: TGTGCCAGCAGTAGAACTAGCGGGGACTCCTACGAGCAGTACTTC.

In its sample, this clone was seen once. This rearrangement joins TRBV7-9 to TRBJ2-5, with TRBD1 matching over 7 bases. The CDR3 has 14 residues. V trimming: 4 bases; J trimming: 5 bases; junction bases outside the gene matches: 7. Per germline, CDR1 SEHNR and CDR2 FQNEAQ (reference sequence). This chain's CDR3 is CASSSTGLSETQYF. DNA for the CDR3: TGTGCCAGCAGCTCGACAGGGTTATCGGAGACCCAGTACTTC.

CDR3 sequence reads: CASMSGSYEQYF. CDR3 in DNA: TGCGCCAGCATGAGCGGGAGTTACGAGCAGTACTTC. The chain combines TRBV10-2 with TRBJ2-7, with 8 bases that match TRBD2. Germline CDR1 WSHSY, CDR2 SAAADI. The CDR3 sequence is 12 residues long. The trim removed 7 bases at V and 4 bases at J, leaving 3 bases unmatched.

The chain combines TRBV30 with TRBJ2-3; TRBD2 matches at 12 bases. Germline lookup yields CDR1 GTSNPN and CDR2 SVGIG (reference sequence). The ends lost 6 bases at V and 3 bases at J; junction bases unmatched: 7. The CDR3 totals 15 residues. The CDR3 spells CACTSGRTRTDTQYF. CDR3 nucleotide sequence: TGTGCCTGCACTAGCGGGAGGACTAGAACAGATACGCAGTATTTT.

V is TRBV28 and J is TRBJ1-2; no definite D call. The CDR3 extends over 11 amino acids. Germline values: CDR1 MDHEN, CDR2 SYDVKM. V lost 2 bases and J lost 9, with 7 bases in between. The CDR3 nucleotides are TGTGCCAGCAGTTTAAGACATCGCTACACCTTC. This translates into CASSLRHRYTF.

There are a few counts of this clone. The chain links TRBV5-6 to TRBJ2-2; TRBD2 agrees at 8 bases. With 1 base clipped from V and 4 bases from J, the junction kept 9 bases outside the gene matches. CDR1 SGHDT and CDR2 YYEEEE come from the germline V gene. This CDR3 is built from 17 residues. In DNA, the CDR3 is TGTGCCAGCAGCTTGCTGGCGGGAGCGGGGGCCACCGGGGAGCTGTTTTTT. Translating gives CASSLLAGAGATGELFF.

The chain has TRBV21-1 and TRBJ2-2; the table assigns TRBD2, which was not confirmed against the DNA. TRBV21-1 is an annotated pseudogene. This CDR3 is built from 13 residues. CDR3 nucleotides: TGTGCCAGCAGCAGCGGGTGGCTCGGGGAGCTGTTTTTT. Encoded protein: CASSSGWLGELFF.

The CDR3 DNA follows: TGCGCCAGCAAAAAGGAGGGACAGGCCACGAACACCGGGGAGCTGTTTTTT. The encoded protein is CASKKEGQATNTGELFF. The gene calls are TRBV5-1 and TRBJ2-2; 8 bases align to TRBD1. CDR1 is SGHRS and CDR2 is YFSETQ in the germline V gene. The CDR3 length is 17 residues. With 6 bases clipped from V and 0 bases from J, the junction kept 10 bases outside the gene matches.

This sequence joins TRBV27 and TRBJ2-7; 9 bases are shared with TRBD1. Trimming removed 8 bases from V and 1 base from J; junction bases left unmatched: 6. Germline V lookup: CDR1 MNHEY, CDR2 SMNVEV (reference sequence). This CDR3 contains 14 residues. CDR3 loop: CASGDRAGSYEQYF. Written as DNA, the CDR3 is TGTGCCAGCGGGGACAGGGCGGGGTCCTACGAGCAGTACTTC.

As to this clone: Within the sample, other DNA sequences also encode this same CDR3. The chain links TRBV28 to TRBJ2-7, with 8 bases that match TRBD2. V lost 4 bases to trimming and J lost 1 base; unmatched junction nucleotides: 6. Germline CDR1 reads MDHEN; CDR2 reads SYDVKM. CDR3 size: 15 residues. CDR3 DNA: TGTGCCAGCAGTTGGGTAGCGGGGCCTTCCTACGAGCAGTACTTC. Its protein product is CASSWVAGPSYEQYF.

This chain connects TRBV28 to TRBJ2-1, with 9 positions matching TRBD1. This CDR3 is built from 14 residues. J lost 7 bases, V lost 5 bases, and 6 bases had no gene match. Germline V gene data show CDR1 as MDHEN and CDR2 as SYDVKM. This CDR3 is CASSPPGTGNEQFF. As DNA, the CDR3 is TGTGCCAGCAGTCCCCCCGGGACAGGGAATGAGCAGTTCTTC.

The chain joins TRBV7-9 to TRBJ2-7, with D possibly matching TRBD1 (5 bases). Germline loops: CDR1 SEHNR, CDR2 FQNEAQ (reference sequence). V was cut by 5 bases and J by 7 bases, with 21 bases left in between. CDR3 length: 15 residues. The CDR3 bases are TGTGCCAGCAGCCGAGACCCTCAGGGATCAGGAGAGCAGTACTTC. Amino acids: CASSRDPQGSGEQYF.

V and J are TRBV19 and TRBJ2-5; TRBD2 is a possible D gene (5 bases). V lost 5 bases and J lost 5, with 9 bases in between. The CDR3 covers 12 residues. In germline, CDR1 is LNHDA, CDR2 SQIVND (reference sequence). CDR3 nucleotide sequence: TGTGCCAGTAGTGGGCGGAGGGAGACCCAGTACTTC. This gives the protein CASSGRRETQYF.

V usage is TRBV5-1 and J usage is TRBJ1-2; TRBD1 might be the D (5 bases). CDR1 and CDR2 from the germline V gene are SGHRS and YFSETQ. This CDR3 spans 14 amino acids. The V end lost 0 bases, the J end lost 3 bases, and 9 bases lay between the germline ends. CDR3 in amino acids: CASSLAGFDYGYTF. As DNA, the CDR3 is TGCGCCAGCAGCTTGGCAGGGTTCGACTATGGCTACACCTTC. Combining the CDR3 with reference TRBV5-1 and TRBJ1-2 gives the whole variable domain KAGVTQTPRYLIKTRGQQVTLSCSPISGHRSVSWYQQTPGQGLQFLFEYFSETQRNKGNFPGRFSGRQFSNSRSEMNVSTLELGDSALYLCASSLAGFDYGYTFGSGTRLTVV.

The V gene is TRBV11-2, the J gene TRBJ2-4, with D maybe TRBD2 (5 bases). From germline, CDR1 is SGHAT and CDR2 FQNNGV. CDR3 size: 14 residues. Trimming cost V 5 bases and J 6 bases, with 14 bases left between them. The CDR3 sequence: CASSPGLRGNIQYF. The CDR3 nucleotides are TGTGCCAGCAGCCCCGGGTTACGGGGAAACATTCAGTACTTC.